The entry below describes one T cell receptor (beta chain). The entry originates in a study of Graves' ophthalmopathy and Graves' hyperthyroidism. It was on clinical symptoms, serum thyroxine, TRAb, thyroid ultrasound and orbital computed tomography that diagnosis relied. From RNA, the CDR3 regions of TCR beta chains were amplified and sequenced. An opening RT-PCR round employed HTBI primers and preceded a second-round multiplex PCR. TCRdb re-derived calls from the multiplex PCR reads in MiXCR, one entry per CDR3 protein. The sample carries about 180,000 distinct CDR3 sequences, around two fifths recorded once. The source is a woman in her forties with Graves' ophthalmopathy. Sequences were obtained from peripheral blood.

The CDR3 loop reads CASSYSAEGHQPQHF. CDR3 bases: TGTGCCAGCAGTTACTCGGCAGAGGGACATCAGCCCCAGCATTTT. J is TRBJ1-5 and V is TRBV6-2 or TRBV6-3, with D tentatively TRBD1 (5 bases). With 0 bases removed from V and 5 bases from J, the gap between germline ends came to 11 bases. The CDR3 has 15 residues. Germline CDR1 and CDR2: MNHEY and SVGEGT.